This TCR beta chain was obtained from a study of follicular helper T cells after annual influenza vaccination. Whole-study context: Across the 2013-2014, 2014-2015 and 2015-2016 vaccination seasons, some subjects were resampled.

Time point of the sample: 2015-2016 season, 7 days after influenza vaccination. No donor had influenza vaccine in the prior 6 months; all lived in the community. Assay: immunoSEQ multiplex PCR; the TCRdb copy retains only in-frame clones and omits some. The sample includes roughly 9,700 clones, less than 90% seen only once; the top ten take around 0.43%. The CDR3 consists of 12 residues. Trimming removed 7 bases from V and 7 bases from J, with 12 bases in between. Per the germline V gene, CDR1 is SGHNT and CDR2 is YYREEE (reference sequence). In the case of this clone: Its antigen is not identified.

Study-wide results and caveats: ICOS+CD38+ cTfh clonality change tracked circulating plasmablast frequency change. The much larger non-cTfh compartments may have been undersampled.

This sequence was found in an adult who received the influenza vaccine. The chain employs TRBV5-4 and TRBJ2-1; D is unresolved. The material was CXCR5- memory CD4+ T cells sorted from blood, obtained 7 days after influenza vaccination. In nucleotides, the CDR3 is TGTGCCAGCGGCGAGCGTGGTAATGAGCAGTTCTTC. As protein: CASGERGNEQFF.